This T cell receptor beta chain was profiled in a study of T-cell reconstitution after alpha-beta-depleted transplantation in children. Preparing the TCRbeta library involved the use of unique molecular identifiers. TCRdb processed the PCR reads anew with MiXCR; each CDR3 protein has one entry. This table holds approximately 340,000 distinct CDR3 sequences, about 9.3% found once. Germline V lookup: CDR1 SGHRS, CDR2 YFSETQ. This CDR3 has 14 residues. Trimming shortened V by 4 bases and J by 2 bases, and 12 bases separated the two germline ends. This TCR was recovered from a human donor who donated a stem cell graft to a child with acute lymphoblastic leukemia. This chain uses TRBV5-1 with TRBJ1-1, with unresolved D. The input for sequencing was PBMCs from the stem cell graft donor, taken from the stem cell graft. The CDR3 nucleotides read TGCGCCAGCAGCCCCGGTTTGGATAACACTGAAGCTTTCTTT. This gives the protein CASSPGLDNTEAFF.